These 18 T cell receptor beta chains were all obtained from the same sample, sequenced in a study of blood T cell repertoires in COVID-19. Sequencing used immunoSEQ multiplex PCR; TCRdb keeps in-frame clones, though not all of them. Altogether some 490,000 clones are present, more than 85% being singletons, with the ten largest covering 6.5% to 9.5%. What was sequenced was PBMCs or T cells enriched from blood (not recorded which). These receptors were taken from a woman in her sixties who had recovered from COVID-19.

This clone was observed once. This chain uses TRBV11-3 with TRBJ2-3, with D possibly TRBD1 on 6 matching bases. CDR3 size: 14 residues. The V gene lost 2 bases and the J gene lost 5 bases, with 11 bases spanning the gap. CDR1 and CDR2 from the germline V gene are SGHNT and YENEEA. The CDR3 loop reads CASSLRGLGDTQYF. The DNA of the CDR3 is TGTGCCAGCAGCTTAAGGGGGTTAGGAGATACGCAGTATTTT.

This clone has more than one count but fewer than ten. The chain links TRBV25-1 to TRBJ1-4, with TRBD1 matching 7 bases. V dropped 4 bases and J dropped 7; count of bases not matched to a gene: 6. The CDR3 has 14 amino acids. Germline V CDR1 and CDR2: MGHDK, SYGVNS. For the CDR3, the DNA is TGTGCCAGCAGTGCCAGGGACAGCCGTGAAAAACTGTTTTTT. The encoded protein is CASSARDSREKLFF.

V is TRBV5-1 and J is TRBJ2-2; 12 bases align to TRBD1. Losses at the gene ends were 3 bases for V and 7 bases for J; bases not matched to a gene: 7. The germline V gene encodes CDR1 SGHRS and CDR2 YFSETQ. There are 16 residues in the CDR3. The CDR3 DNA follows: TGCGCCAGCAGCTGGGACAGGGGGCGCGTCGGCGGGGAGCTGTTTTTT. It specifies CASSWDRGRVGGELFF.

CDR3 DNA sequence: TGCGCCAGCAGCCGGGGACAGGGATTAGCTAATGAAAAACTGTTTTTT. This codes for CASSRGQGLANEKLFF. The rearrangement uses TRBV5-1 and TRBJ1-4, with 9 bases fitting TRBD1. The junction had 7 bases not matched to a gene; V was cut back by 4 bases and J by 3 bases. This CDR3 comprises 16 residues. Germline CDR1 reads SGHRS; CDR2 reads YFSETQ.

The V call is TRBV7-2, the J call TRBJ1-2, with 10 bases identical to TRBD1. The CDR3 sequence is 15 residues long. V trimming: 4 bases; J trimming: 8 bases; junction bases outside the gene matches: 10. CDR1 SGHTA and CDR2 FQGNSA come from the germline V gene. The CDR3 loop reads CASSSSRQGARGYTF. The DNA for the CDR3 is TGTGCCAGCAGCTCATCCCGACAGGGGGCGCGAGGCTACACCTTC. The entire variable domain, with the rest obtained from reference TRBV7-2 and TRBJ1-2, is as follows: GAGVSQSPSNKVTEKGKDVELRCDPISGHTALYWYRQSLGQGLEFLIYFQGNSAPDKSGLPSDRFSAERTGGSVSTLTIQRTQQEDSAVYLCASSSSRQGARGYTFGSGTRLTVV.

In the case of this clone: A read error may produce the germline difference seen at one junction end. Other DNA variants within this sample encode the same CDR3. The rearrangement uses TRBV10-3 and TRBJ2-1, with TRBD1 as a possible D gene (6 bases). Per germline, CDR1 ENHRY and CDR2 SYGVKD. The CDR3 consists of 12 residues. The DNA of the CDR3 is TGTGCCATCAGTGGTGGGGGCAATGAACAGTTCTTC. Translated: CAISGGGNEQFF.

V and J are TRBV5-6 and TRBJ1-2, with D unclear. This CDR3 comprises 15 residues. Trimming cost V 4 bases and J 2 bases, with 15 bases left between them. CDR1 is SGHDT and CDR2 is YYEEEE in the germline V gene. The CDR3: CASSVLAGANYGYTF. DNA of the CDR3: TGTGCCAGCAGCGTATTAGCCGGCGCGAACTATGGCTACACCTTC. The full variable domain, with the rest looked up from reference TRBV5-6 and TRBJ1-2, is DAGVTQSPTHLIKTRGQQVTLRCSPKSGHDTVSWYQQALGQGPQFIFQYYEEEERQRGNFPDRFSGHQFPNYSSELNVNALLLGDSALYLCASSVLAGANYGYTFGSGTRLTVV.

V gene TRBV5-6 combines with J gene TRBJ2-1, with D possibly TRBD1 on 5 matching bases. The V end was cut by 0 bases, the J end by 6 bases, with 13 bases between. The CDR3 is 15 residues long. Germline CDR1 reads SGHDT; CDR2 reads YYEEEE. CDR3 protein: CASSLVAGYPNEQFF. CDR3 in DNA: TGTGCCAGCAGCTTGGTGGCAGGGTACCCCAATGAGCAGTTCTTC.

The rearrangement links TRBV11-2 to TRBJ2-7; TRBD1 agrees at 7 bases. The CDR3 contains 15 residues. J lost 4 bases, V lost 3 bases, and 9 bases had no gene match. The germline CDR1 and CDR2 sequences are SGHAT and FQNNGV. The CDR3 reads CASSFEGARRYEQYV. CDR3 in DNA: TGTGCCAGCAGCTTCGAGGGGGCGCGCAGGTACGAGCAGTACGTC.

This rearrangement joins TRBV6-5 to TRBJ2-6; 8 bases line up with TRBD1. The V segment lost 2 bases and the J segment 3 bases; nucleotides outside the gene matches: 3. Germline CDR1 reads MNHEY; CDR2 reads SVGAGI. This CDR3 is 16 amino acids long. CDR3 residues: CASSYVGQGGANVLTF. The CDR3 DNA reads TGTGCCAGCAGTTACGTCGGACAGGGTGGGGCCAACGTCCTGACTTTC.

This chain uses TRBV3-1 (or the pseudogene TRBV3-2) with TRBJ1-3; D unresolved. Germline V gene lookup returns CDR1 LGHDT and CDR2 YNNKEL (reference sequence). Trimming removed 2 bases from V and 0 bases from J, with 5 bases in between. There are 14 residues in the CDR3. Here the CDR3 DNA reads TGTGCCAGCAGCCAACAGTCCTCTGGAAACACCATATATTTT. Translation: CASSQQSSGNTIYF.

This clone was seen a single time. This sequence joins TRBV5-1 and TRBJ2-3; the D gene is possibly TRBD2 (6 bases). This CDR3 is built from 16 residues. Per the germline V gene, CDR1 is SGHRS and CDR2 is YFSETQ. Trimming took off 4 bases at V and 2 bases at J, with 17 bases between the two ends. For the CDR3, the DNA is TGCGCCAGCAGCCTTGGTAGGGAGCGGGTCACAGATACGCAGTATTTT. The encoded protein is CASSLGRERVTDTQYF.

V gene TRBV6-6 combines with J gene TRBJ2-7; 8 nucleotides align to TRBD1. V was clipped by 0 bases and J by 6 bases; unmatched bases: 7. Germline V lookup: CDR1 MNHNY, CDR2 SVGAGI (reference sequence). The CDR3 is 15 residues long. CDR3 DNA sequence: TGTGCCAGCAGTTACTCAGGACAGGGAATGGGCGAGCAGTACGTC. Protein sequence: CASSYSGQGMGEQYV.

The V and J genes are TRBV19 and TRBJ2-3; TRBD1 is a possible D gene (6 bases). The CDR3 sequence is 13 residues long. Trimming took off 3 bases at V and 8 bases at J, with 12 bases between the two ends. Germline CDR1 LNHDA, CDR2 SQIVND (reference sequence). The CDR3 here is CASSIDRSGTQYF. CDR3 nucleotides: TGTGCCAGTAGTATCGACAGGTCAGGTACGCAGTATTTT.

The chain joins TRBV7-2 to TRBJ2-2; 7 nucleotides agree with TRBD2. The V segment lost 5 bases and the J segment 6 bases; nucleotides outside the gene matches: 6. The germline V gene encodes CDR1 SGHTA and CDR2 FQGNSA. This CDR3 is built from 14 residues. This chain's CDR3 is CASSPGGGSGELFF. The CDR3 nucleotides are TGTGCCAGCAGCCCCGGGGGAGGGTCCGGGGAGCTGTTTTTT.

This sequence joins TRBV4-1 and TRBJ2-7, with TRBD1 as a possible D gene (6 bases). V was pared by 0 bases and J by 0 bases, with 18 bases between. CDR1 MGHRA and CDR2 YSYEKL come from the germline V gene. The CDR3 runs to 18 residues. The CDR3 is CASSQDTDRPSYSYEQYF. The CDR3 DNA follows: TGCGCCAGCAGCCAAGACACTGACAGGCCTTCGTACTCCTACGAGCAGTACTTC.

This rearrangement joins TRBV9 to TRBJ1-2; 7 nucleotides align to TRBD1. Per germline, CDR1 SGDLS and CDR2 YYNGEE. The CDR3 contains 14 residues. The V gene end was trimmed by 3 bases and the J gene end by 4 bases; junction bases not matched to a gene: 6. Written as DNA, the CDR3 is TGTGCCAGCAGCGGTTACAGGGGAGGCTATGGCTACACCTTC. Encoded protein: CASSGYRGGYGYTF.

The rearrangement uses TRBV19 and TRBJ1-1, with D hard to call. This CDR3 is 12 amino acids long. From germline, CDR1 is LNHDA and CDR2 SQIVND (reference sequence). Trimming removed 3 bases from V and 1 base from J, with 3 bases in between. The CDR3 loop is CASSIQNTEAFF. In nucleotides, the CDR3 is TGTGCCAGTAGTATTCAGAACACTGAAGCTTTCTTT.